The 28 T cell receptor beta chains presented below share a single source sample, sequenced in a study of regulatory T cells in long-lasting Graves disease. As for time point: newly diagnosed GD, antithyroid drugs for less than 3 months. The TCR library used RNA extracted from PBMCs. Combining iRepertoire HTBI primers with Arm-PCR of CDR3 regions, the authors built TCR beta libraries. A single record per CDR3 protein comes from TCRdb applying MiXCR to the multiplex PCR reads. The sample includes about 450,000 distinct CDR3 sequences, around 17% of them seen just once. The sample was also reused in another study, on T cells in Graves' hyperthyroidism and ophthalmopathy.

Here the sequenced sample was peripheral blood mononuclear cells (PBMCs), taken at new diagnosis, from a patient treated with antithyroid drugs. These receptors originate from a woman aged 25 to 39 with Graves disease.

Points on this clonotype: This sequence may be a read error, since a much larger clone differs from it by one base. The gene calls are TRBV12-3 or TRBV12-4 and TRBJ1-2; D possibly corresponds to TRBD1 (5 bases). The CDR3 has 13 amino acids. V lost 5 bases and J 4 bases, leaving 11 bases between the germline ends. DNA of the CDR3: TGTGCCAGCAGTCCCTGGGGGAGCTATGGCTACACCTTC. This encodes CASSPWGSYGYTF.

This clonotype was seen many times. V and J are TRBV2 and TRBJ2-7; 11 nucleotides align to TRBD2. Germline assignment: CDR1 SNHLY and CDR2 FYNNEI. With V trimmed by 7 bases and J by 6 bases, 5 bases remained unmatched. The length of the CDR3 is 13 residues. CDR3 amino acids: CASTLAGVTEQYF. The CDR3 DNA sequence: TGTGCCAGCACACTAGCGGGAGTGACCGAGCAGTACTTC.

This clonotype was counted ten times or more. The chain employs TRBV5-1 and TRBJ2-5; 8 bases agree with TRBD2. Losses at the gene ends were 5 bases for V and 4 bases for J; bases not matched to a gene: 4. The length of the CDR3 is 13 residues. Germline V gene data show CDR1 as SGHRS and CDR2 as YFSETQ. CDR3 nucleotide sequence: TGCGCCAGCAGATCTCTAGCGGGAGAGACCCAGTACTTC. Amino acid sequence: CASRSLAGETQYF.

There are many counts of this clonotype. The rearrangement joins TRBV11-2 to TRBJ2-3, with D uncertain. Germline assignment: CDR1 SGHAT and CDR2 FQNNGV. The CDR3 totals 13 residues. V lost 2 bases and J lost 1, with 4 bases in between. The CDR3 spells CASSLIRTDTQYF. The DNA for the CDR3 is TGTGCCAGCAGCTTAATCCGCACAGATACGCAGTATTTT.

The V call is TRBV29-1, the J call TRBJ2-1, with D possibly being TRBD1 (5 bases). V lost 2 bases, J lost 0 bases, and 11 bases lay in between. CDR3 length equals 15 residues. The germline CDR1 and CDR2 sequences are SQVTM and ANQGSEA. DNA for the CDR3: TGCAGCGTTGAAAAAGGGGCCCTCTCCTACAATGAGCAGTTCTTC. This translates into CSVEKGALSYNEQFF.

The chain combines TRBV14 with TRBJ2-3; 7 bases line up with TRBD2. This CDR3 region has 14 residues. Germline values: CDR1 SGHDN, CDR2 FVKESK. V gave up 0 bases and J gave up 8 bases; unmatched junction bases: 5. The chain's CDR3 is CASSQEFRTSTQYF. The CDR3 DNA reads as TGTGCCAGCAGCCAAGAATTCAGGACTAGTACGCAGTATTTT.

This clonotype was observed at least ten times. The gene calls are TRBV7-9 and TRBJ1-4; TRBD1 agrees at 11 bases. Trimming took 3 bases from V and 1 from J; bases not matched to a gene: 10. The length of the CDR3 is 19 residues. The germline CDR1 and CDR2 sequences are SEHNR and FQNEAQ (reference sequence). The CDR3, as DNA: TGTGCCAGCAGCTTTTGGACAGGGGGCGGAGCGAGAACTAATGAAAAACTGTTTTTT. This codes for CASSFWTGGGARTNEKLFF.

In its sample, this clonotype was seen many times. The chain couples TRBV11-3 to TRBJ1-1; D unresolved. Looked up from germline, CDR1 is SGHNT and CDR2 is YENEEA. The CDR3 is 13 amino acids. Trimming took 6 bases from V and 1 from J, leaving 9 bases between them. The chain's CDR3 is CASRRDENTEAFF. The CDR3 nucleotides are TGTGCCAGCAGAAGGGATGAGAACACTGAAGCTTTCTTT.

At least ten counts were recorded for this clonotype. CDR3 loop: CASSFRVRGYTF. The DNA of the CDR3 is TGTGCCAGCAGTTTCAGGGTTAGAGGCTACACCTTC. This chain connects TRBV28 to TRBJ1-2, with D possibly TRBD1 on 5 matching bases. The V end was cut by 3 bases, the J end by 8 bases, with 10 bases between. CDR1 is MDHEN, CDR2 SYDVKM, per germline. This CDR3 has 12 residues.

There are many counts of this clonotype. V usage is TRBV27 and J usage is TRBJ2-1; D is uncertain. The germline V and J ends were trimmed by 3 bases and 2 bases, with 11 bases remaining between them. Per germline, CDR1 MNHEY and CDR2 SMNVEV (reference sequence). This CDR3 region has 15 residues. CDR3 sequence: CASSLIVGPYNEQFF. CDR3 in DNA: TGTGCCAGCAGTTTGATCGTAGGCCCCTACAATGAGCAGTTCTTC.

Points on this clonotype: A read error is possible here, since a much larger clone lies one base away. The V and J genes are TRBV5-1 and TRBJ2-1; 8 nucleotides agree with TRBD1. Germline CDR1 and CDR2: SGHRS and YFSETQ. V lost 6 bases and J lost 1; bases outside the gene matches: 6. The CDR3 is made up of 15 amino acids. The CDR3 DNA follows: TGCGCCAGCATACGAACAGGGGGGTCCTACAATGAGCAGTTCTTC. Translating it yields CASIRTGGSYNEQFF.

The rearrangement links TRBV29-1 to TRBJ2-7; weak D call: TRBD2 (6 bases). CDR3 length: 13 residues. V gave up 0 bases and J gave up 7 bases, with 13 bases separating them. In germline, CDR1 is SQVTM, CDR2 ANQGSEA. CDR3 sequence (DNA): TGCAGCGTTGAAGATGAACCTCGGGGGGAGCAGTACTTC. It codes for CSVEDEPRGEQYF.

This clonotype was seen at least ten times. V and J are TRBV28 and TRBJ2-7; TRBD1 might be the D (6 bases). CDR1 is MDHEN, CDR2 SYDVKM, per germline. The V end lost 4 bases, the J end lost 5 bases, and 12 bases lay between the germline ends. The CDR3 covers 13 residues. The CDR3 protein is CASSSQGFDEQYF. DNA for the CDR3: TGTGCCAGCAGTTCACAGGGTTTCGACGAGCAGTACTTC.

This clonotype has ten or more counts. The rearrangement uses TRBV10-2 and TRBJ2-1; D might be TRBD1 or TRBD2, each matching 5 bases. V lost 6 bases and J 12 bases, leaving 18 bases between the germline ends. Germline V lookup: CDR1 WSHSY, CDR2 SAAADI. CDR3 length: 13 amino acids. The CDR3 nucleotides read TGCGCCAGCAGCAGGGCTTCGGGGATGGGGCAGTTCTTC. Amino acid sequence: CASSRASGMGQFF.

This chain links TRBV20-1 with TRBJ1-1, with a tentative D call TRBD1 (5 bases). The CDR3 contains 13 residues. V gave up 6 bases and J gave up 5 bases, with 16 bases separating them. CDR1 DFQATT and CDR2 SNEGSKA come from the germline V gene (reference sequence). CDR3 amino acids: CSAPGQGGTEAFF. The DNA of the CDR3 is TGCAGTGCCCCGGGCCAGGGTGGGACTGAAGCTTTCTTT.

The chain has TRBV29-1 and TRBJ2-1; 7 nucleotides align to TRBD2. Trimming took 4 bases from V and 3 from J; bases not matched to a gene: 3. The germline gives CDR1 SQVTM, CDR2 ANQGSEA. This CDR3 comprises 13 residues. CDR3 amino acids: CSVAGLYYNEQFF. CDR3 in DNA: TGCAGCGTTGCGGGACTATACTACAATGAGCAGTTCTTC.

In the case of this clonotype: At one of its ends the junction is not consistent with the germline gene, which may arise from a read error. V usage is TRBV20-1 and J usage is TRBJ2-3; tentatively, D is TRBD1 or TRBD2 (5 bases each). The CDR3 covers 14 residues. Per germline, CDR1 DFQATT and CDR2 SNEGSKA (reference sequence). CDR3 amino acids: CSASGDPVTDAQYF. In DNA form, the CDR3 reads TGCAGTGCTAGTGGGGACCCGGTCACAGATGCGCAGTATTTT.

This chain joins TRBV7-9 and TRBJ2-6, with 7 bases matching TRBD1. In germline, CDR1 is SEHNR, CDR2 FQNEAQ (reference sequence). The length of the CDR3 is 18 residues. The V segment lost 2 bases and the J segment 0 bases; nucleotides outside the gene matches: 7. This chain's CDR3 is CASSLTGTALSGANVLTF. As DNA, the CDR3 is TGTGCCAGCAGCTTAACGGGGACAGCCCTCTCTGGGGCCAACGTCCTGACTTTC.

This clonotype was counted at least ten times. V usage is TRBV4-1 and J usage is TRBJ1-5, with a tentative D call TRBD1 (5 bases). The ends were cut back, 1 base at V and 1 base at J, with 17 bases in the middle. CDR3 size: 18 residues. Germline CDR1 reads MGHRA; CDR2 reads YSYEKL. The CDR3 DNA reads TGCGCCAGCAGCCAAGTACGGGCAGGGATTAACAGCAATCAGCCCCAGCATTTT. Its translation is CASSQVRAGINSNQPQHF.

This clonotype was seen repeatedly, ten times or more. The gene calls are TRBV30 and TRBJ2-7; no firm D call. The CDR3 loop spans 14 amino acids. V lost 2 bases to trimming and J lost 4 bases, with 15 bases between them. CDR1 GTSNPN and CDR2 SVGIG come from the germline V gene (reference sequence). CDR3 in DNA: TGTGCCTGGAGTAACCTAGGGCCTACATACGAGCAGTACTTC. Residues: CAWSNLGPTYEQYF.

Ten or more counts support this clonotype. J is TRBJ2-7 and V is TRBV3-1; 8 bases line up with TRBD2. Germline lookup yields CDR1 LGHDT and CDR2 YNNKEL (reference sequence). There are 15 residues in the CDR3. V trimming: 5 bases; J trimming: 6 bases; junction bases outside the gene matches: 12. CDR3 bases: TGTGCCAGCAGCGAAACCGGGACTAGTGGTGGCGAGCAGTACTTC. This gives the protein CASSETGTSGGEQYF.

This clonotype was counted between two and nine times. This may stem from a read error, because a much larger clone lies one nucleotide away. This rearrangement joins TRBV11-2 to TRBJ2-3; D is undetermined. Looked up from germline, CDR1 is SGHAT and CDR2 is FQNNGV. The CDR3 sequence is 15 residues long. Trimming stripped 6 bases from V and 4 bases from J, with 17 bases between. CDR3 coding DNA: TGTGCCAGCAGTACCTTTGCAGATGGCGCAGATACGCAGTATTTT. Translation: CASSTFADGADTQYF. The full variable domain, its missing parts supplied by reference TRBV11-2 and TRBJ2-3, is EAGVAQSPRYKIIEKRQSVAFWCNPISGHATLYWYQQILGQGPKLLIQFQNNGVVDDSQLPKDRFSAERLKGVDSTLKIQPAKLEDSAVYLCASSTFADGADTQYFGPGTRLTVL.

This clonotype was counted ten times or more. J is TRBJ1-1 and V is TRBV3-1, with a possible D match to TRBD1 (5 bases). Per the germline V gene, CDR1 is LGHDT and CDR2 is YNNKEL (reference sequence). V dropped 4 bases and J dropped 4 bases, with 19 bases sitting between them. The CDR3 covers 16 residues. The CDR3 sequence is CASSRIRIGATTEAFF. CDR3 nucleotide sequence: TGTGCCAGCAGCCGGATACGAATCGGGGCAACCACTGAAGCTTTCTTT. Based on the CDR3 plus reference TRBV3-1 and TRBJ1-1, the full variable domain is DTAVSQTPKYLVTQMGNDKSIKCEQNLGHDTMYWYKQDSKKFLKIMFSYNNKELIINETVPNRFSPKSPDKAHLNLHINSLELGDSAVYFCASSRIRIGATTEAFFGQGTRLTVV.

This clonotype was counted many times. The rearrangement uses TRBV6-5 and TRBJ2-7, with TRBD2 matching over 8 bases. Losses at the gene ends were 4 bases for V and 9 bases for J; bases not matched to a gene: 11. The CDR3 loop spans 14 amino acids. CDR1 is MNHEY, CDR2 SVGAGI, per germline. CDR3 in amino acids: CASSSGREELGQYF. The DNA of the CDR3 is TGTGCCAGCAGTTCAGGGCGGGAGGAGTTAGGGCAGTACTTC.

This clonotype was detected ten times or more. The gene calls are TRBV7-9 and TRBJ1-2; no reliable D call. CDR3 length: 16 amino acids. The germline V and J ends were trimmed by 6 bases and 5 bases, with 22 bases remaining between them. Germline CDR1 reads SEHNR; CDR2 reads FQNEAQ (reference sequence). CDR3 sequence: CASSFRSEEPLYGYTF. In nucleotides, the CDR3 is TGTGCCAGCAGTTTTCGCAGTGAGGAACCTCTTTATGGCTACACCTTC.

The chain joins TRBV11-2 to TRBJ1-4, with a possible D match to TRBD1 (5 bases). V lost 5 bases to trimming and J lost 2 bases, with 15 bases between them. CDR3 length equals 16 residues. The germline V gene encodes CDR1 SGHAT and CDR2 FQNNGV. The CDR3 coding sequence is TGTGCCAGCAGCCGGAGTTGGGGGGGGACTAATGAAAAACTGTTTTTT. This translates into CASSRSWGGTNEKLFF. The whole variable domain, remainder taken from reference TRBV11-2 and TRBJ1-4, is EAGVAQSPRYKIIEKRQSVAFWCNPISGHATLYWYQQILGQGPKLLIQFQNNGVVDDSQLPKDRFSAERLKGVDSTLKIQPAKLEDSAVYLCASSRSWGGTNEKLFFGSGTQLSVL.

This clonotype was seen ten or more times. DNA of the CDR3: TGTGCCAGCACCTTAAGGAGCAGGGGGGGCTATGGCTACACCTTC. This encodes CASTLRSRGGYGYTF. V and J are TRBV12-3 or TRBV12-4 and TRBJ1-2; 7 nucleotides align to TRBD1. Germline trimming cut 7 bases from V and 4 bases from J; bases unmatched to any gene: 12. The CDR3 is 15 residues long.

The V gene is TRBV7-9, the J gene TRBJ1-1; 10 nucleotides align to TRBD1. Germline-derived CDR1 and CDR2 are SEHNR and FQNEAQ (reference sequence). With 5 bases clipped from V and 1 base from J, the junction kept 4 bases outside the gene matches. This CDR3 has 15 amino acids. The CDR3 sequence: CASSPWDRGNTEAFF. CDR3 DNA: TGTGCCAGCAGCCCTTGGGACAGGGGGAACACTGAAGCTTTCTTT.